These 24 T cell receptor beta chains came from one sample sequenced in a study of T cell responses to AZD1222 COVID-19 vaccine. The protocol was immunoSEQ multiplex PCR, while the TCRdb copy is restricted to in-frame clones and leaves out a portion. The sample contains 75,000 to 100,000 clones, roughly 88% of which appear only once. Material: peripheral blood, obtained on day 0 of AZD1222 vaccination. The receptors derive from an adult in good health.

The CDR3 region is CASSAGTGRDEFF. The CDR3 DNA is TGTGCCAGCAGCGCGGGGACAGGGCGGGACGAGTTCTTC. The V call is TRBV7-9, the J call TRBJ2-1; 9 bases map to TRBD1. The CDR3 runs 13 residues. Looked up from germline, CDR1 is SEHNR and CDR2 is FQNEAQ (reference sequence). Losses at the gene ends were 5 bases for V and 14 bases for J; bases not matched to a gene: 10.

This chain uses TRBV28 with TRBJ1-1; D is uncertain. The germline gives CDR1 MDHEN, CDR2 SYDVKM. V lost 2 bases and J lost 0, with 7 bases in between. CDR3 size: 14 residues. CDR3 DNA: TGTGCCAGCAGTTTAGCAGATATGAACACTGAAGCTTTCTTT. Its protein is CASSLADMNTEAFF.

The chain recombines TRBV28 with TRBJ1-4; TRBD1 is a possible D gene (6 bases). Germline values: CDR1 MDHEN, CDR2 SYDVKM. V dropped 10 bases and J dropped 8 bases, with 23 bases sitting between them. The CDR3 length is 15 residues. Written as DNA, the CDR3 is TGTGCCACCAGGGACATCGTGGACGGGGGCGAAAAACTGTTTTTT. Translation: CATRDIVDGGEKLFF.

The CDR3 DNA is TGTGCCAGTACCGAAGGCCGGGGCTCTGGAAACACCATATATTTT. Translating it yields CASTEGRGSGNTIYF. The chain has TRBV19 and TRBJ1-3; D call uncertain. The ends were cut back, 7 bases at V and 0 bases at J, with 13 bases in the middle. Germline loops: CDR1 LNHDA, CDR2 SQIVND (reference sequence). The CDR3 length is 15 residues.

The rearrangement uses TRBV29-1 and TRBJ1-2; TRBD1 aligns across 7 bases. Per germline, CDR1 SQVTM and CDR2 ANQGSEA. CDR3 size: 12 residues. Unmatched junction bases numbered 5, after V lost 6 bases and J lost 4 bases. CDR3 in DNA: TGCAGCGTCGACAGGGCCCTCTATGGCTACACCTTC. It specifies CSVDRALYGYTF.

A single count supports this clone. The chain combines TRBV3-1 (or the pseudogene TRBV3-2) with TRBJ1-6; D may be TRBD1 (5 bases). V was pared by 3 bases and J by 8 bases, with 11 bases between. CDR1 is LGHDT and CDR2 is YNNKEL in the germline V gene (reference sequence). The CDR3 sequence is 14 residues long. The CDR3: CASSQAGKDSPLHF. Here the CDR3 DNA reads TGTGCCAGCAGCCAGGCAGGGAAGGATTCACCCCTCCACTTT.

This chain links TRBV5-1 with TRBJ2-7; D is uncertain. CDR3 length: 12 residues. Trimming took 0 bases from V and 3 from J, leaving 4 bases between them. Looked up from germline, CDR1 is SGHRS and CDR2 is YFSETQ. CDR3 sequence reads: CASSLESYEQYF. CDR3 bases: TGCGCCAGCAGCTTGGAGAGCTACGAGCAGTACTTC.

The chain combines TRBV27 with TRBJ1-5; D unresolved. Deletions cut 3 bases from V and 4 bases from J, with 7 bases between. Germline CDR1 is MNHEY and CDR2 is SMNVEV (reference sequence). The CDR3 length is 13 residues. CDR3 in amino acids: CASSLLPNQPQHF. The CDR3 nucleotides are TGTGCCAGCAGTTTGTTGCCAAATCAGCCCCAGCATTTT.

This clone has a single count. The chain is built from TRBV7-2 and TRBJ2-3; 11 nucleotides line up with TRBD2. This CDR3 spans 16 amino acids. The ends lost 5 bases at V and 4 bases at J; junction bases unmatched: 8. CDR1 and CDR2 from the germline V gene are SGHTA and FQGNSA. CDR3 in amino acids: CASSAVAGGVADTQYF. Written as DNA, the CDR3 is TGTGCCAGCAGCGCCGTAGCGGGAGGGGTCGCAGATACGCAGTATTTT. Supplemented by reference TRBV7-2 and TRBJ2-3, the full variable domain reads GAGVSQSPSNKVTEKGKDVELRCDPISGHTALYWYRQSLGQGLEFLIYFQGNSAPDKSGLPSDRFSAERTGGSVSTLTIQRTQQEDSAVYLCASSAVAGGVADTQYFGPGTRLTVL.

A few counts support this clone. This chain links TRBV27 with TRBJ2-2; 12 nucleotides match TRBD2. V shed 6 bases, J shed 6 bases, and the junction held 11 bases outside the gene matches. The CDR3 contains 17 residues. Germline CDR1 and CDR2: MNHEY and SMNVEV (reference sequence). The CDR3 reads CASSPRRTSGMSGELFF. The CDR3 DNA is TGTGCCAGCAGCCCCCGCCGGACTAGCGGGATGTCCGGGGAGCTGTTTTTT.

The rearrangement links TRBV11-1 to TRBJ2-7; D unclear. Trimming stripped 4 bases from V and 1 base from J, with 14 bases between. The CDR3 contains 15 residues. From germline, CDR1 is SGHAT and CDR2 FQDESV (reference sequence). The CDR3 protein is CASSWGIGSSYEQYF. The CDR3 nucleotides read TGTGCCAGCAGCTGGGGAATTGGGTCGTCCTACGAGCAGTACTTC.

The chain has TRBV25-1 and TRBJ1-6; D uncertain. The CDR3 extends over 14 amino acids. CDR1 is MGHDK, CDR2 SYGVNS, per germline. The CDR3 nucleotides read TGTGCTGCCCGTACGAGCTCCTATAATTCACCCCTCCACTTT. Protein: CAARTSSYNSPLHF.

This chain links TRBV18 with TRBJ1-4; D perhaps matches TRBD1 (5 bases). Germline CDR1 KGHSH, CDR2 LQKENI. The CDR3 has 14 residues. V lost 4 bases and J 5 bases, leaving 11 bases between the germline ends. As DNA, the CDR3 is TGTGCCAGCTCACAGGGACGAGTAAATGAAAAACTGTTTTTT. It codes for CASSQGRVNEKLFF.

The CDR3 reads CASSSTGTGAGGYTF. CDR3 coding DNA: TGTGCCAGCAGTTCCACCGGGACAGGGGCGGGAGGCTACACCTTC. V gene TRBV6-1 combines with J gene TRBJ1-2; TRBD1 aligns across 10 bases. Per germline, CDR1 MNHNS and CDR2 SASEGT. The junction had 11 bases not matched to a gene; V was cut back by 5 bases and J by 8 bases. The CDR3 spans 15 residues.

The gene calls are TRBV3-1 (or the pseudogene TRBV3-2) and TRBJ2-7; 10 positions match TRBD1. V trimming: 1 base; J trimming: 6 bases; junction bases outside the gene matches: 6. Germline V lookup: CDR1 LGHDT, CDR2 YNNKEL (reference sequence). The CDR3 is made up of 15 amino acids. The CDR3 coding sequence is TGTGCCAGCAGCCAAGCCGGGACAGGGGCGGGCGAGCAGTACTTC. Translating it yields CASSQAGTGAGEQYF.

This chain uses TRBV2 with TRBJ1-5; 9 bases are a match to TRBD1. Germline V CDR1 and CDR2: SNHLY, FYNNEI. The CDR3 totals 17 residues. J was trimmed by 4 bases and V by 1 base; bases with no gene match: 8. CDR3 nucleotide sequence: TGTGCCAGCAGTGAAGAGGACAGGGGAAGAGGGAATCAGCCCCAGCATTTT. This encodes CASSEEDRGRGNQPQHF. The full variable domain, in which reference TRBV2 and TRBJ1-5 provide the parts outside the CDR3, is EPEVTQTPSHQVTQMGQEVILRCVPISNHLYFYWYRQILGQKVEFLVSFYNNEISEKSEIFDDQFSVERPDGSNFTLKIRSTKLEDSAMYFCASSEEDRGRGNQPQHFGDGTRLSIL.

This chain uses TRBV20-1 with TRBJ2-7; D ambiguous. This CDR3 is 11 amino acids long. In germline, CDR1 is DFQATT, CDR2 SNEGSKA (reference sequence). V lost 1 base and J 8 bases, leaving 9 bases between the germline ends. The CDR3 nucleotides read TGCAGTGCTAGAGTCGGGCAGCAGCAGTACTTC. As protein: CSARVGQQQYF.

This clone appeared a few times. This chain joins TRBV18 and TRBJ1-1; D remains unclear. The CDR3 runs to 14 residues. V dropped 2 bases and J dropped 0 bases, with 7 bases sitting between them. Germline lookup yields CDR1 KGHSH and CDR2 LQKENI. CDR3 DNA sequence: TGTGCCAGCTCACCAGAGACATTGAACACTGAAGCTTTCTTT. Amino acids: CASSPETLNTEAFF.

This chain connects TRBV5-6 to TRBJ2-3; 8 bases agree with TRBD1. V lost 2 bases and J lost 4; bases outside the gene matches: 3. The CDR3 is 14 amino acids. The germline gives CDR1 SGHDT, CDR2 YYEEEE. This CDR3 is CASSFQGAPDTQYF. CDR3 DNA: TGTGCCAGCAGCTTTCAGGGGGCACCAGATACGCAGTATTTT.

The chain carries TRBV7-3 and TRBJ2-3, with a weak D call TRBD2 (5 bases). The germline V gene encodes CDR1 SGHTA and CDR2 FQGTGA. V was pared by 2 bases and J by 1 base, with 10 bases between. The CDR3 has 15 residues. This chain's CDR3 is CASSLSGVRTDTQYF. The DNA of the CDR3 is TGTGCCAGCAGCTTATCCGGGGTTCGCACAGATACGCAGTATTTT.

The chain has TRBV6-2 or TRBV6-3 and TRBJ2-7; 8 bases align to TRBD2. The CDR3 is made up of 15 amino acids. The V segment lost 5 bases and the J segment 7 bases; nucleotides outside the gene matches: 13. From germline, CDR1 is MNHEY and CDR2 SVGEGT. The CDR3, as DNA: TGTGCCAGCAGTACCCCCTCCGCGGGAGGAGGGGAGCAGTACTTC. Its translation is CASSTPSAGGGEQYF.

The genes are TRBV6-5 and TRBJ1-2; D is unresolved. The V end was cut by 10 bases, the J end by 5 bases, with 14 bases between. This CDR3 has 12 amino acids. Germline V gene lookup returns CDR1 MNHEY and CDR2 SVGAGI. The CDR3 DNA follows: TGTGCCACCACCATCTTGGGGTATGGCTACACCTTC. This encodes CATTILGYGYTF.

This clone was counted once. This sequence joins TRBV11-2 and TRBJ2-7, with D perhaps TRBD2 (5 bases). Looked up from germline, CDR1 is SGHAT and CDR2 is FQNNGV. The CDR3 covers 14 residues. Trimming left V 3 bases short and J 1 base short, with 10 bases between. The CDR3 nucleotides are TGTGCCAGCAGCTTGGGTCGGGATTCCTACGAGCAGTACTTC. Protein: CASSLGRDSYEQYF.

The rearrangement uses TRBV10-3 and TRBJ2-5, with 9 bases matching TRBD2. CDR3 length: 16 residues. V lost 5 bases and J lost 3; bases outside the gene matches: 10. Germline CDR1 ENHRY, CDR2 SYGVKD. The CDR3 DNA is TGTGCCATCAGTCCGACCGCGGGAGGGACCGAAGAGACCCAGTACTTC. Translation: CAISPTAGGTEETQYF.